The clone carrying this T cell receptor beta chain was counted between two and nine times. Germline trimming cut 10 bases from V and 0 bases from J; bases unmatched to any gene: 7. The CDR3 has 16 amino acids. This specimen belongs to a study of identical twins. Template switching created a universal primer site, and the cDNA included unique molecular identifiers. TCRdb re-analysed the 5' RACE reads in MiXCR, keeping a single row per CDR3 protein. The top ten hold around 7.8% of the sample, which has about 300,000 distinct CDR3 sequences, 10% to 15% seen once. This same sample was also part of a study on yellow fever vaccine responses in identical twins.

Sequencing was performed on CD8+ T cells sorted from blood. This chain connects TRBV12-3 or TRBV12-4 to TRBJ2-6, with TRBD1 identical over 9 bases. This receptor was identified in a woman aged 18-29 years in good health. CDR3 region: CATTDRGYSGANVLTF. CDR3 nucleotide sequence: TGTGCCACCACGGACAGGGGATACTCTGGGGCCAACGTCCTGACTTTC.